These 4 T cell receptor beta chains came from one sample sequenced in a study of T-cell reconstitution after alpha-beta-depleted transplantation in children listed by TCRdb under 2016. Study-level results and caveats: Hyperexpanded clone frequencies declined over subsequent months; after one year, T-cell counts and TCRbeta diversity were mostly attributed to newly produced T cells.

The library came from PCR. TCRdb shows the sequencer as Illumina HiSeq 2500. TCR libraries were prepared with molecular barcoding, using unique molecular identifiers to normalize TCRbeta repertoire quantification. Starting from the raw public reads, TCRdb applied fastp trimming at Q25, assembled clones with MiXCR and retained in-frame beta chains. Rows with one shared CDR3 protein collapse into an entry with the most common genes and DNA. The sample data list about 300,000 distinct CDR3 sequences, and roughly 7.8% of these were observed just once. The ten largest clones capture approximately 9.6% of the sample. The intended sense of this specimen's treatment or condition label: allogeneic hematopoietic cell transplantation with graft depleted of TCRalphabeta T cells and CD19 B cells. Their specific antigens are unknown. Sequencing used peripheral blood, obtained 360 days after TCRalphabeta/CD19-depleted stem cell transplant. These receptors were collected from a female patient aged 2-9 years who had a stem cell transplant for Fanconi anemia, so the T cells may come from the graft donor.

This clonotype was found many times. The V gene is TRBV7-2, the J gene TRBJ2-7; 10 nucleotides agree with TRBD1. CDR1 SGHTA and CDR2 FQGNSA come from the germline V gene. V gave up 2 bases and J gave up 5 bases; unmatched junction bases: 3. The CDR3 extends over 14 amino acids. The CDR3 loop is CASSLRTGGNEQYF. CDR3 in DNA: TGTGCCAGCAGCTTAAGGACAGGGGGGAACGAGCAGTACTTC.

The chain links TRBV18 to TRBJ2-7; 7 bases map to TRBD1. The trim removed 3 bases at V and 0 bases at J, leaving 8 bases unmatched. The CDR3 contains 16 residues. Germline V gives CDR1 KGHSH, CDR2 LQKENI. The CDR3 region is CASSPPGQVSSYEQYF. CDR3 sequence (DNA): TGTGCCAGCTCACCTCCAGGACAGGTGAGCTCCTACGAGCAGTACTTC.

This clonotype showed up just a few times. The chain combines TRBV27 with TRBJ1-6; D is possibly TRBD1 (5 bases). The germline V gene has CDR1 MNHEY and CDR2 SMNVEV (reference sequence). The CDR3 has 16 amino acids. Between the trimmed V and J ends, which lost 6 bases and 1 base, there was a span of 13 bases. The CDR3 region is CASSFGTGSYNSPLHF. The CDR3 coding sequence is TGTGCCAGCAGCTTCGGAACAGGATCCTATAATTCACCCCTCCACTTT.

This clonotype was seen a few times. V and J are TRBV7-8 and TRBJ1-5; the D gene is possibly TRBD1 (6 bases). The CDR3 spans 16 residues. V lost 5 bases and J 4 bases, leaving 18 bases between the germline ends. Germline V lookup: CDR1 SGHVS, CDR2 FQNEAQ. The CDR3 sequence: CASSDWGGVRNQPQHF. Written as DNA, the CDR3 is TGTGCCAGCAGCGACTGGGGGGGCGTTAGAAATCAGCCCCAGCATTTT.